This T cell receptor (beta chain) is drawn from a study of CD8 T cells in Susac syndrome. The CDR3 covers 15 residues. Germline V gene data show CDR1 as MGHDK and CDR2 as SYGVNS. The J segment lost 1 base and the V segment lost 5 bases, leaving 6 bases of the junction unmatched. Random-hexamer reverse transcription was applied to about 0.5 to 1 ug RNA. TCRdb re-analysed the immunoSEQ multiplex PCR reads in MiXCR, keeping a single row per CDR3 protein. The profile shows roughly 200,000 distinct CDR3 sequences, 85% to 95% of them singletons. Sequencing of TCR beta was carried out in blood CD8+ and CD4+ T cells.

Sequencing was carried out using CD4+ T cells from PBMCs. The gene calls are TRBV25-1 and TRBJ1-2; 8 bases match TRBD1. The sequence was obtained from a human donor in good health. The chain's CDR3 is CASSTQGANNYGYTF. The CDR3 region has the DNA TGTGCCAGCAGTACCCAGGGGGCGAATAACTATGGCTACACCTTC.